This TCR beta chain was retrieved from a study of blood T cell repertoires in COVID-19. This CDR3 region has 14 residues. Germline values: CDR1 SNHLY, CDR2 FYNNEI. The V and J ends lost 6 bases and 8 bases respectively, with 17 bases between them. Authors' analysis steps: From reference gene primer amplification, estimates of nucleated cell counts were derived. Sequenced by immunoSEQ multiplex PCR; TCRdb stores in-frame clones only, minus some. Clone size and the V and J calls come from that table; the DNA yielded D and trimming. The sample lists a few hundred thousand clones, around 87% seen once, with about 2.5% in the top ten. This clone was seen only once.

The clonotype comes from a woman aged 50 to 60 with acute or convalescent COVID-19. The sequencing sample was made of peripheral blood. V usage is TRBV2 and J usage is TRBJ2-1; possibly TRBD2 for D (6 bases). The CDR3 DNA follows: TGTGCCAGCAGCGATCGGACTATTTACGATGAGCAGTTCTTC. Its protein product is CASSDRTIYDEQFF.